This T cell receptor (beta chain) comes out of a study of T-cell reconstitution after alpha-beta-depleted transplantation in children. Unique molecular identifiers tagged the TCRbeta library. TCRdb ran MiXCR on the PCR reads and lists one entry per CDR3 protein. In the table there are around 500,000 distinct CDR3 sequences, under 15% of which are singletons. This clonotype was observed many times. Trimming removed 6 bases from V and 6 bases from J, with 10 bases in between. There are 12 residues in the CDR3. Germline CDR1 and CDR2: SGHVS and FQNEAQ. The chain carries TRBV7-8 and TRBJ2-3, with D uncertain. Sample: PBMCs from the stem cell graft donor, taken from the stem cell graft. The TCR originated in a human donor who donated a stem cell graft to a child with combined immunodeficiency. The CDR3 here is CASSVVHDTQYF. CDR3 nucleotides: TGTGCCAGCAGTGTAGTTCACGATACGCAGTATTTT.